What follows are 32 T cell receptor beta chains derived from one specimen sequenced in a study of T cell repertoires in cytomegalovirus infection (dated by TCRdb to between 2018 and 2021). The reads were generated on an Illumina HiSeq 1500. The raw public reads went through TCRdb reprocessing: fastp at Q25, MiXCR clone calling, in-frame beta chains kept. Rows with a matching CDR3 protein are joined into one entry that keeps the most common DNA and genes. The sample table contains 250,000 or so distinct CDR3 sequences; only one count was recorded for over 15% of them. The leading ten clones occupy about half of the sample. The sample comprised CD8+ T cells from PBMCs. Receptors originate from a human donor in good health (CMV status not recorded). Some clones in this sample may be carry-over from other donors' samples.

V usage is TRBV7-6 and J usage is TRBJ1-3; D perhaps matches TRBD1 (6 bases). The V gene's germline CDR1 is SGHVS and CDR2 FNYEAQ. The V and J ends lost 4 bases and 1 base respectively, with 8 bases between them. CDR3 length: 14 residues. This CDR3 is CASSWTESGNTIYF. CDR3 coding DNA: TGTGCCAGCAGCTGGACAGAGTCTGGAAACACCATATATTTT.

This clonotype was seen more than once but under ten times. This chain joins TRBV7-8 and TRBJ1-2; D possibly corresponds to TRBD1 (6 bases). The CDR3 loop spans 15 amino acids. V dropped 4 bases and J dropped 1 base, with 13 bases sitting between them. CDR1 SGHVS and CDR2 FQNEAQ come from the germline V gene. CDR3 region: CASSYLGGHNYGYTF. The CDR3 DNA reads TGTGCCAGCAGCTATTTGGGGGGACATAACTATGGCTACACCTTC.

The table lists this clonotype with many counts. The CDR3 sequence is CASSSGTEALGYTF. CDR3 sequence (DNA): TGTGCCAGCAGCTCCGGGACAGAGGCTCTCGGCTACACCTTC. V usage is TRBV7-9 and J usage is TRBJ1-2; 7 nucleotides align to TRBD1. The trim removed 4 bases at V and 8 bases at J, leaving 10 bases unmatched. This CDR3 contains 14 residues. CDR1 and CDR2 from the germline V gene are SEHNR and FQNEAQ (reference sequence).

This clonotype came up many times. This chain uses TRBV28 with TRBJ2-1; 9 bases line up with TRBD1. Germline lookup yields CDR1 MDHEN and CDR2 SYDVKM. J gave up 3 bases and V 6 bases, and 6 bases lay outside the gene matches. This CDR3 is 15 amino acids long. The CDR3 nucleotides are TGTGCCAGCAGCTGGGACAGGGTCAGCTACAATGAGCAGTTCTTC. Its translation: CASSWDRVSYNEQFF.

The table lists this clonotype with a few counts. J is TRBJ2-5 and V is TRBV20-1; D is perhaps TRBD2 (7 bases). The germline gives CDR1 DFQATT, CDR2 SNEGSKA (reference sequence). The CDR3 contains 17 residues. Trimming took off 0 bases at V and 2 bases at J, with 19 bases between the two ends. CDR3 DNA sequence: TGCAGTGCTAGAGATAGAAGGGGGGGGCCACGGCAAGAGACCCAGTACTTC. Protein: CSARDRRGGPRQETQYF.

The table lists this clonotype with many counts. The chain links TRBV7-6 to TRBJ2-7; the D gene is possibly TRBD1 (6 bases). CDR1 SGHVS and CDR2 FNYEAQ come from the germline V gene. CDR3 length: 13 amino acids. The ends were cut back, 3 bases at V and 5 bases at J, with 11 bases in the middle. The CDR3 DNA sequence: TGTGCCAGCAGCTTGTATGAGGGGGACGAGCAGTACTTC. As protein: CASSLYEGDEQYF.

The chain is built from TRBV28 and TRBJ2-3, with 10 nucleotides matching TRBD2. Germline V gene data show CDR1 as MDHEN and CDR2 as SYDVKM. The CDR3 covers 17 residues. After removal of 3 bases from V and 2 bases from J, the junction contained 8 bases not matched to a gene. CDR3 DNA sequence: TGTGCCAGCAGTTTGTTGGCTAGCGGGGGCCCCACAGATACGCAGTATTTT. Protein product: CASSLLASGGPTDTQYF.

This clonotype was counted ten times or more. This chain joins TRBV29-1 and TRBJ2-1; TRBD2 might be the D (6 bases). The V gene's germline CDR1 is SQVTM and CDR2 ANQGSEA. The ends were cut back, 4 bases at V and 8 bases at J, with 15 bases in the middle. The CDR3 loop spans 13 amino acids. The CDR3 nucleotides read TGCAGCGTTGTCCGGGACTGGACCTATGAGCAGTTCTTC. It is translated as CSVVRDWTYEQFF.

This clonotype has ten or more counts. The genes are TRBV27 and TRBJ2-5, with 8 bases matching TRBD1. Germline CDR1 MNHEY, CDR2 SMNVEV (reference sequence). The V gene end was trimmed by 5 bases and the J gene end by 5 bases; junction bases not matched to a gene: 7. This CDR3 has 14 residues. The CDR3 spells CASSPRTGRETQYF. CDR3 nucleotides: TGTGCCAGCAGTCCCCGGACAGGGCGGGAGACCCAGTACTTC.

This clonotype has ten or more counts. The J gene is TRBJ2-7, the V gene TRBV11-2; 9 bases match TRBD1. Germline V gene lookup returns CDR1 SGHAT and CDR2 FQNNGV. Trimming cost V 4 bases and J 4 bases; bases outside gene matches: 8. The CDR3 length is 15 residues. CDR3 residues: CASSSPEDRGYEQYF. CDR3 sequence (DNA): TGTGCCAGCAGCTCCCCAGAGGACAGGGGATACGAGCAGTACTTC.

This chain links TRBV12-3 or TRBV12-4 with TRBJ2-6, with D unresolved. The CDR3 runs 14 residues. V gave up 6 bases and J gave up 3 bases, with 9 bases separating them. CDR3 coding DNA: TGTGCCAGCAGGGGGTTGCGTGGGGCCAACGTCCTGACTTTC. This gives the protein CASRGLRGANVLTF.

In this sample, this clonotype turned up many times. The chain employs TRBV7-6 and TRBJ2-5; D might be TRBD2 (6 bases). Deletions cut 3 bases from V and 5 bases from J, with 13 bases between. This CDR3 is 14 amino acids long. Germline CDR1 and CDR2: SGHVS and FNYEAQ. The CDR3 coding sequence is TGTGCCAGCAGCTTGGACGAGAGCGGGGAGACCCAGTACTTC. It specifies CASSLDESGETQYF.

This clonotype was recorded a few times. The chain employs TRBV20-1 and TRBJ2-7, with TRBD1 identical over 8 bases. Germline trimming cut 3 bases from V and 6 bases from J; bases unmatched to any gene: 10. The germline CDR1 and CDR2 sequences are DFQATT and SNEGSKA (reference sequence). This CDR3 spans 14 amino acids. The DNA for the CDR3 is TGCAGTGCTAGGTCCCGGGACAGGCCCCTCGAGCAGTACTTC. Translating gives CSARSRDRPLEQYF.

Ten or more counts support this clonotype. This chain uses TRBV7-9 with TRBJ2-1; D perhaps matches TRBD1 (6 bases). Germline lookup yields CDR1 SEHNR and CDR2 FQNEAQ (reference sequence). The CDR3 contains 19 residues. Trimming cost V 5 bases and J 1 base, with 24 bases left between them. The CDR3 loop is CASSTRPISQGKSYNEQFF. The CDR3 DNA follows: TGTGCCAGCAGCACCCGGCCTATCTCACAGGGCAAGTCCTACAATGAGCAGTTCTTC.

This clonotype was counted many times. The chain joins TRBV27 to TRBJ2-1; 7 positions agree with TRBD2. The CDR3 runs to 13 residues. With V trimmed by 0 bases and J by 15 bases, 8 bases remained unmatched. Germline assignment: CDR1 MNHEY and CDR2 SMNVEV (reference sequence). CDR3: CASSLSIAGVLFF. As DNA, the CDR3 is TGTGCCAGCAGTTTATCGATTGCGGGGGTTCTGTTCTTC.

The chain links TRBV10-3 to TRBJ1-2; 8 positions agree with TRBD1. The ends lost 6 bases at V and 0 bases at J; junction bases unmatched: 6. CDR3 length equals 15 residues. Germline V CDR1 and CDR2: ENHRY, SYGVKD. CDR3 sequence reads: CAISPTGAANYGYTF. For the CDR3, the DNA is TGTGCCATCAGCCCGACAGGGGCAGCTAACTATGGCTACACCTTC.

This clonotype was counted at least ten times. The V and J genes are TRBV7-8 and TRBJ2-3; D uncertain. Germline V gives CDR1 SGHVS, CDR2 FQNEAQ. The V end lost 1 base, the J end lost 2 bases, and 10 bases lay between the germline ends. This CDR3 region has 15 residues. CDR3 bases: TGTGCCAGCAGCTTAGTAGGTTCGGTCACAGATACGCAGTATTTT. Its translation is CASSLVGSVTDTQYF. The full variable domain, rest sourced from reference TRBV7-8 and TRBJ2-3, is GAGVSQSPRYKVAKRGQDVALRCDPISGHVSLFWYQQALGQGPEFLTYFQNEAQLDKSGLPSDRFFAERPEGSVSTLKIQRTQQEDSAVYLCASSLVGSVTDTQYFGPGTRLTVL.

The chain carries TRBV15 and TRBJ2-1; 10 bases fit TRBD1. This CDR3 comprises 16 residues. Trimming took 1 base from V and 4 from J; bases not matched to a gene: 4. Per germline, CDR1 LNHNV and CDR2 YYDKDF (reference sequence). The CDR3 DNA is TGTGCCACCAGCAGAGGACGGGACAGGGGTTACAATGAGCAGTTCTTC. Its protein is CATSRGRDRGYNEQFF.

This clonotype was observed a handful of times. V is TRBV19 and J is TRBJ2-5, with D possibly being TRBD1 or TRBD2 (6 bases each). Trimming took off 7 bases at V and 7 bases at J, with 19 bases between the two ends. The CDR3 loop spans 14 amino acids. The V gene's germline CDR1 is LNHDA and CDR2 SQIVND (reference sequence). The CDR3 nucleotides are TGTGCCAGTACCAATGGGGGGCGGGGAGCGACCCAGTACTTC. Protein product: CASTNGGRGATQYF.

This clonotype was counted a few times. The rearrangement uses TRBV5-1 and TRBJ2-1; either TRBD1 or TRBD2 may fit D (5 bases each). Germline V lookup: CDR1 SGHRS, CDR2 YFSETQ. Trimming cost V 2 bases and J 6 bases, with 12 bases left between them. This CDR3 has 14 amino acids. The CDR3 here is CASSFGTVGNEQFF. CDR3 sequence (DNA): TGCGCCAGCAGCTTCGGGACGGTGGGCAATGAGCAGTTCTTC.

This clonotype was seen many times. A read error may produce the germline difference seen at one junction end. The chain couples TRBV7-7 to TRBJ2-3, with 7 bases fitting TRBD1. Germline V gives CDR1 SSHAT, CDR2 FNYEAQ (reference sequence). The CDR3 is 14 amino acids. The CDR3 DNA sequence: TGTGCTAGCAGCTCAGGACAGGGCACAGATACGCAGTATTTT. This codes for CASSSGQGTDTQYF.

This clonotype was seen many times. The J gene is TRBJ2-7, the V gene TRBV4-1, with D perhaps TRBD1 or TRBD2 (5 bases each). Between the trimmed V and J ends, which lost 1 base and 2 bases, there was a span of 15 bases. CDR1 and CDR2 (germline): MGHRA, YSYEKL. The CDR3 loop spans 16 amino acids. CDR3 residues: CASSQASPGAPYEQYF. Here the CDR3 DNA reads TGCGCCAGCAGCCAAGCTAGCCCCGGGGCCCCCTACGAGCAGTACTTC.

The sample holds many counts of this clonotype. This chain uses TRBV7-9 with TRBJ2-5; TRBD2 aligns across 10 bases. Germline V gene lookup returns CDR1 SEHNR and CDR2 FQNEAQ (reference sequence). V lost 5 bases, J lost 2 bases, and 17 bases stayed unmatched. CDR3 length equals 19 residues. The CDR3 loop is CASSGDGLAEKSRQETQYF. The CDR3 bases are TGTGCCAGCAGCGGAGACGGACTAGCGGAGAAGAGTCGGCAAGAGACCCAGTACTTC. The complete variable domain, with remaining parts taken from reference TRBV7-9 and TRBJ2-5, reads DTGVSQNPRHKITKRGQNVTFRCDPISEHNRLYWYRQTLGQGPEFLTYFQNEAQLEKSRLLSDRFSAERPKGSFSTLEIQRTEQGDSAMYLCASSGDGLAEKSRQETQYFGPGTRLLVL.

The chain's CDR3 is CASSRAGTLAKNIQYF. The CDR3 DNA reads as TGTGCCAGCAGTCGAGCGGGGACCTTAGCCAAAAACATTCAGTACTTC. V and J are TRBV27 and TRBJ2-4; 7 bases are shared with TRBD2. CDR1 and CDR2 (germline): MNHEY, SMNVEV (reference sequence). The CDR3 length is 16 residues. Unmatched junction bases numbered 7, after V lost 5 bases and J lost 0 bases.

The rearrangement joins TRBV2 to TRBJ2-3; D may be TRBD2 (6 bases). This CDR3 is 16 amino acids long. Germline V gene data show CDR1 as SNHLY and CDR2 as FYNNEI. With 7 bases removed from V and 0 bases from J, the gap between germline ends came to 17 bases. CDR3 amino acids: CASKKDPSVSTDTQYF. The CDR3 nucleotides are TGTGCCAGCAAAAAGGACCCTAGCGTGAGCACAGATACGCAGTATTTT.

In nucleotides, the CDR3 is TGTGCCAGCAGTTATGCAGGGGACGAGCAGTACTTC. Translation gives CASSYAGDEQYF. This chain connects TRBV6-2 or TRBV6-3 to TRBJ2-7; perhaps TRBD1 as D (6 bases). CDR1 MNHEY and CDR2 SVGEGT come from the germline V gene. This CDR3 is 12 amino acids long. Trimming removed 3 bases at V and 5 bases at J, with 8 bases between.

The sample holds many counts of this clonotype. As DNA, the CDR3 is TGTGCCAGCAGTGAGGGGGGGGCGATGTCCAATGAGCAGTTCTTC. Translated, it gives CASSEGGAMSNEQFF. This chain joins TRBV6-1 and TRBJ2-1, with D possibly being TRBD2 (7 bases). CDR1 and CDR2 from the germline V gene are MNHNS and SASEGT. The germline V and J ends were trimmed by 3 bases and 6 bases, with 15 bases remaining between them. The CDR3 spans 15 residues.

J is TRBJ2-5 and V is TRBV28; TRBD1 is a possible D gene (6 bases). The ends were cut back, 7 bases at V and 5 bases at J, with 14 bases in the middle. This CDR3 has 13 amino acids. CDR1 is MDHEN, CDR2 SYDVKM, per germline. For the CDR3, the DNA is TGTGCCAGCAACCCCCAGGGGAGCGAGACCCAGTACTTC. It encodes CASNPQGSETQYF.

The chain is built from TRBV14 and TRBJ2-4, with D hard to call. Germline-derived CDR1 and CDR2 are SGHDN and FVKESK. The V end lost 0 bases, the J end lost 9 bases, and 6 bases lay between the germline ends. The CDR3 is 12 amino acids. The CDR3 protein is CASSQDRSIQYF. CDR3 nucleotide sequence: TGTGCCAGCAGCCAAGATAGGAGCATTCAGTACTTC.

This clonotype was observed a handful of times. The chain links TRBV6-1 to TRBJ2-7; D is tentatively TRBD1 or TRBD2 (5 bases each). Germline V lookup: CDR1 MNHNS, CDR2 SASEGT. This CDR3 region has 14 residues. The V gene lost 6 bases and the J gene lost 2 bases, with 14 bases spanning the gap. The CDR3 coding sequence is TGTGCCAGCAGCGATCCCGGGGCGCCCTACGAGCAGTACTTC. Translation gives CASSDPGAPYEQYF.

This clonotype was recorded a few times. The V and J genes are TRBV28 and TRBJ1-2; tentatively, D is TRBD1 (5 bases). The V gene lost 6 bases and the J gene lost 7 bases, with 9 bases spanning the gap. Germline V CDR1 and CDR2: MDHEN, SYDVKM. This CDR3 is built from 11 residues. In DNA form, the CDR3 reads TGTGCCAGCAGATGGGGCGGTGGCTACACCTTC. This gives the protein CASRWGGGYTF.

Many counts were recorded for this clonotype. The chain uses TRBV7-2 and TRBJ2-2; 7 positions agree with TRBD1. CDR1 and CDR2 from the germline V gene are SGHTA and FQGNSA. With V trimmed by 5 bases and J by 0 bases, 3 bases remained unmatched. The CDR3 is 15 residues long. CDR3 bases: TGTGCCAGCAGCGTGACAGGGTCGAACACCGGGGAGCTGTTTTTT. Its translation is CASSVTGSNTGELFF.